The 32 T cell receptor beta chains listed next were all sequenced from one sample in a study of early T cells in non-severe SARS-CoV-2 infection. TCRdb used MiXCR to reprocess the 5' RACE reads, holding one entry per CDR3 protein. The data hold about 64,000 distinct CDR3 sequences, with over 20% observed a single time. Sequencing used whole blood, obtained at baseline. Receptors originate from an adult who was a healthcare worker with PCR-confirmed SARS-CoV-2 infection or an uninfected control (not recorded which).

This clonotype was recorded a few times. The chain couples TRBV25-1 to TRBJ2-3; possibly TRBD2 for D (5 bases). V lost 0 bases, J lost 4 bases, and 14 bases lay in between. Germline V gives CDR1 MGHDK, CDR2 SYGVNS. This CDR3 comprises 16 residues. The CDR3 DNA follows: TGTGCCAGCAGTGAATACGAGGGAAGGAGAGCAGATACGCAGTATTTT. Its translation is CASSEYEGRRADTQYF. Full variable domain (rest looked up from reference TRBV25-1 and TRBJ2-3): EADIYQTPRYLVIGTGKKITLECSQTMGHDKMYWYQQDPGMELHLIHYSYGVNSTEKGDLSSESTVSRIRTEHFPLTLESARPSHTSQYLCASSEYEGRRADTQYFGPGTRLTVL.

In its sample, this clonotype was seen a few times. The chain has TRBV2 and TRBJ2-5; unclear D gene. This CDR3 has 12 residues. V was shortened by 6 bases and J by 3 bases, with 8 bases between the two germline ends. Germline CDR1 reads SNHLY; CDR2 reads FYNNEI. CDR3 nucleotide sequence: TGTGCCAGCAGGACTCCTAAAGAGACCCAGTACTTC. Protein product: CASRTPKETQYF.

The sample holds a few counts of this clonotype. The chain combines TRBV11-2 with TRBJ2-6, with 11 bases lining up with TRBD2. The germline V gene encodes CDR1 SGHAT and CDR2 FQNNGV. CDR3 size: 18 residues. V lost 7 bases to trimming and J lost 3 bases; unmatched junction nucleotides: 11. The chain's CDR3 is CASTDRRLAGIGANVLTF. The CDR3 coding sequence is TGTGCCAGCACCGACCGGAGACTAGCGGGGATTGGGGCCAACGTCCTGACTTTC.

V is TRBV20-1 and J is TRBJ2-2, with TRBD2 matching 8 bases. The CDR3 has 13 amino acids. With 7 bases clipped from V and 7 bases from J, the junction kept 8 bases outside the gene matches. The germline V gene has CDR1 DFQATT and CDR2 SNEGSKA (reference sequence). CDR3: CSVSGKNDGELFF. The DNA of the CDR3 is TGCAGTGTTAGCGGGAAGAATGACGGGGAGCTGTTTTTT.

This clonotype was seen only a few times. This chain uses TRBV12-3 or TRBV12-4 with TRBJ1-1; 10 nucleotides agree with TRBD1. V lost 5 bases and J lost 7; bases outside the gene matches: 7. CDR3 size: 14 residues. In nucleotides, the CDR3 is TGTGCCAGCAGTAGGGACAGGGGTTACAATGAAGCTTTCTTT. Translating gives CASSRDRGYNEAFF.

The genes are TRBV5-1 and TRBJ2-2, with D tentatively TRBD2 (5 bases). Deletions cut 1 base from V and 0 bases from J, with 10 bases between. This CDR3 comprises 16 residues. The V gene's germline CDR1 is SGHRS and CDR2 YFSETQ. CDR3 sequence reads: CASSLLSGTNTGELFF. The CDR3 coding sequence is TGCGCCAGCAGCTTGTTGTCGGGGACGAACACCGGGGAGCTGTTTTTT. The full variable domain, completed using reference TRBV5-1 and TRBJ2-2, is KAGVTQTPRYLIKTRGQQVTLSCSPISGHRSVSWYQQTPGQGLQFLFEYFSETQRNKGNFPGRFSGRQFSNSRSEMNVSTLELGDSALYLCASSLLSGTNTGELFFGEGSRLTVL.

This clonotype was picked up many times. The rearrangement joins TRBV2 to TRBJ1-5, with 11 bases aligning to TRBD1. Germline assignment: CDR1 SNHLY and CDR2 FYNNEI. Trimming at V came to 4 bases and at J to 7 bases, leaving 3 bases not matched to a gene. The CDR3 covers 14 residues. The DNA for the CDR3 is TGTGCCAGCAGTGTGGGGACAGGGGGGCAGCCCCAGCATTTT. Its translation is CASSVGTGGQPQHF.

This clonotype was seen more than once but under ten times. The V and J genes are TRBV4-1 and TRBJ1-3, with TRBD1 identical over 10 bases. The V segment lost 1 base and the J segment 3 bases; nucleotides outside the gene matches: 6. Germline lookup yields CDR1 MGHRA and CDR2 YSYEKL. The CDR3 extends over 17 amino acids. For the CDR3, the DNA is TGCGCCAGCAGCCAAGGGAGACAGGGGGCGCTTGGAAACACCATATATTTT. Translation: CASSQGRQGALGNTIYF.

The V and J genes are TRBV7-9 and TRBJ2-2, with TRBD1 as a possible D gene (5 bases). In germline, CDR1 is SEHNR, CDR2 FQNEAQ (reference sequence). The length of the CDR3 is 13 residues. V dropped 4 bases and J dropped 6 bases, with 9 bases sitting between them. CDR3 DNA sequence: TGTGCCAGCAGCTCGCAGGGCTCCGGGGAGCTGTTTTTT. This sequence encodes CASSSQGSGELFF. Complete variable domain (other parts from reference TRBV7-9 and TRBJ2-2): DTGVSQNPRHKITKRGQNVTFRCDPISEHNRLYWYRQTLGQGPEFLTYFQNEAQLEKSRLLSDRFSAERPKGSFSTLEIQRTEQGDSAMYLCASSSQGSGELFFGEGSRLTVL.

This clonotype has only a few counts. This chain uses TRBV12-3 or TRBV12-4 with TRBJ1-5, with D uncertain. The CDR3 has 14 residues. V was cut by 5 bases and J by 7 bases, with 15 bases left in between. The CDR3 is CASSRRLGRQPQHF. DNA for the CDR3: TGTGCCAGCAGTCGCCGCCTGGGCCGACAGCCCCAGCATTTT.

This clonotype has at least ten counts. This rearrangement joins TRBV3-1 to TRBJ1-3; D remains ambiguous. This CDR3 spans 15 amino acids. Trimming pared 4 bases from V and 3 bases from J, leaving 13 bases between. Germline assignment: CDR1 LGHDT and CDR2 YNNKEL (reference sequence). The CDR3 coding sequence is TGTGCCAGCAGCCCGTCGGAGTCGTATGGAAACACCATATATTTT. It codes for CASSPSESYGNTIYF.

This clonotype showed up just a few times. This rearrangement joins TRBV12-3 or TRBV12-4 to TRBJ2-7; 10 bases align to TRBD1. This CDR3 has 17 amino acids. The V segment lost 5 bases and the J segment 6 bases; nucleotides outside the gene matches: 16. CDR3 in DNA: TGTGCCAGCAGTCGATACTGGACAGGGGGACCGGGGGGCGAGCAGTACTTC. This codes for CASSRYWTGGPGGEQYF.

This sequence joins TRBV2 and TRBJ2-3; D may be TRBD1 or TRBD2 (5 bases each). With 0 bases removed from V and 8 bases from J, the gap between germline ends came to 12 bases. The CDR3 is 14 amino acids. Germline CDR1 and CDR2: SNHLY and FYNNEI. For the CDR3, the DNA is TGTGCCAGCAGTGAAGCTCGGGGACCCGGTACGCAGTATTTT. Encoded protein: CASSEARGPGTQYF.

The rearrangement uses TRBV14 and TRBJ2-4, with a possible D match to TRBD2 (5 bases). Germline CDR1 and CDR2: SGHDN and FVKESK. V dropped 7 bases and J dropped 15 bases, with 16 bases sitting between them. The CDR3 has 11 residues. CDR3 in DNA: TGTGCCAGCATCCCGCCCCGGGGAAGGTACTTC. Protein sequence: CASIPPRGRYF.

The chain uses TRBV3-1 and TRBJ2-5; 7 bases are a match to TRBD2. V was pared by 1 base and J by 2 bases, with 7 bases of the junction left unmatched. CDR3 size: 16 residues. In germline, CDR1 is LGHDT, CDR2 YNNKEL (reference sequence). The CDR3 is CASSQGPGLRQETQYF. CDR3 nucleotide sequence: TGTGCCAGCAGCCAAGGTCCGGGACTAAGGCAAGAGACCCAGTACTTC.

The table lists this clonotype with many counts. The CDR3 loop is CASSLETGRQPQHF. The DNA for the CDR3 is TGCGCCAGCAGCTTAGAGACAGGGCGTCAGCCCCAGCATTTT. The genes are TRBV5-1 and TRBJ1-5; 7 nucleotides agree with TRBD1. The CDR3 totals 14 residues. Germline trimming cut 2 bases from V and 6 bases from J; bases unmatched to any gene: 5. The germline V gene has CDR1 SGHRS and CDR2 YFSETQ.

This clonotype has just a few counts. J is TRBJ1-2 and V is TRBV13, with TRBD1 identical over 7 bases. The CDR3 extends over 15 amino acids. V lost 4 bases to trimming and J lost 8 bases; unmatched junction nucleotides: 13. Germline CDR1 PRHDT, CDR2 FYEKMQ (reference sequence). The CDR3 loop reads CASSSSSGQWEGYTF. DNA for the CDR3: TGTGCCAGCAGCTCGTCATCGGGACAGTGGGAAGGCTACACCTTC.

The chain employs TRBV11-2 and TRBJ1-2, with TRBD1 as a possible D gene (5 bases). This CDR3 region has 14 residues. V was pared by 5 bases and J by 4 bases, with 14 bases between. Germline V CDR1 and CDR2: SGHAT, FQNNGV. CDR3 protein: CASSHRQSLYGYTF. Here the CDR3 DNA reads TGTGCCAGCAGCCACCGACAGAGCCTCTATGGCTACACCTTC. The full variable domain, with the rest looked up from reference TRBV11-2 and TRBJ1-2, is EAGVAQSPRYKIIEKRQSVAFWCNPISGHATLYWYQQILGQGPKLLIQFQNNGVVDDSQLPKDRFSAERLKGVDSTLKIQPAKLEDSAVYLCASSHRQSLYGYTFGSGTRLTVV.

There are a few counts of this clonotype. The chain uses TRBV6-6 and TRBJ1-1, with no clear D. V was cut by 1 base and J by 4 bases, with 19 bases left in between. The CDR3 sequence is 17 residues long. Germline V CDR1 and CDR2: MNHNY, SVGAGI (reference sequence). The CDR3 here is CASSYYSVWTYSTEAFF. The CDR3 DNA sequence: TGTGCCAGCAGTTACTACAGTGTTTGGACGTACTCCACTGAAGCTTTCTTT.

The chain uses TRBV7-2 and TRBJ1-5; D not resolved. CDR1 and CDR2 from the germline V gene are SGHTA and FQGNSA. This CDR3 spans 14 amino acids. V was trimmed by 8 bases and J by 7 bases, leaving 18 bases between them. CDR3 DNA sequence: TGTGCCAGCGGCCATCCGTCTGGGGAGCAGCCCCAGCATTTT. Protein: CASGHPSGEQPQHF.

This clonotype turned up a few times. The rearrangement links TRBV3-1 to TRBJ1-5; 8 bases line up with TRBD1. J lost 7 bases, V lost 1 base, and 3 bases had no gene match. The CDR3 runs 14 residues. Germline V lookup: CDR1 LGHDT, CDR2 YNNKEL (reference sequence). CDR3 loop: CASSQATGGQPQHF. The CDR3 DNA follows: TGTGCCAGCAGCCAAGCAACAGGGGGGCAGCCCCAGCATTTT.

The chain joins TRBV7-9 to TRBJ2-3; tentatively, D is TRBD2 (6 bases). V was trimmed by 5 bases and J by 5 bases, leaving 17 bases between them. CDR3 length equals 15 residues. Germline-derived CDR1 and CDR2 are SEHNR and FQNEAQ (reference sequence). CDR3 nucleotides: TGTGCCAGCAGCCCTCTAGGGGAGGCGAAAGATACGCAGTATTTT. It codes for CASSPLGEAKDTQYF.

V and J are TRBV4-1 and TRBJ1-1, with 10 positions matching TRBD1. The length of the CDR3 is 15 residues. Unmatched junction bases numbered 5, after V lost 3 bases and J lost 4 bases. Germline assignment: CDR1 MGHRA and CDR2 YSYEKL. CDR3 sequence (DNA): TGCGCCAGCAGCCAGAGACAGGGGGCGGGCACTGAAGCTTTCTTT. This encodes CASSQRQGAGTEAFF.

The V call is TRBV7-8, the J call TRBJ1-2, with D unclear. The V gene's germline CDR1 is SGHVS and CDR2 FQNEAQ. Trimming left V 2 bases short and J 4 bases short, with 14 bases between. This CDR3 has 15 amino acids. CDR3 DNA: TGTGCCAGCAGCTTATTTCGGACGGTGGGCTATGGCTACACCTTC. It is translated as CASSLFRTVGYGYTF.

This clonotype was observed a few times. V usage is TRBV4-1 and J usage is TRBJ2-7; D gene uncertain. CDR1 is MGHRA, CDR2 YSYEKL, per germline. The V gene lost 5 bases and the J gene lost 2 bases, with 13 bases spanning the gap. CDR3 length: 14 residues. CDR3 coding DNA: TGCGCCAGCAGCGCACTCAATTCTGCCTACGAGCAGTACTTC. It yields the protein CASSALNSAYEQYF.

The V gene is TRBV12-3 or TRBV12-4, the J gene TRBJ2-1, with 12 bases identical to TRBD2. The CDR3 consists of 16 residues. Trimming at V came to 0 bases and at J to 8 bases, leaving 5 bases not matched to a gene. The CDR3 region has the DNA TGTGCCAGCAGTTTAGCTAGACTAGCGGGAGTACATGAGCAGTTCTTC. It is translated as CASSLARLAGVHEQFF.

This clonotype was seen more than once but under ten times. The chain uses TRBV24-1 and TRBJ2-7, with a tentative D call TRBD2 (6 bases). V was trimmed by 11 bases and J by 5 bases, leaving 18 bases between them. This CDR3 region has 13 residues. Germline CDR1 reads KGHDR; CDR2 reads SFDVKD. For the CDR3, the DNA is TGTGCCAACGCCGACCCAACGGGGGACGAGCAGTACTTC. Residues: CANADPTGDEQYF.

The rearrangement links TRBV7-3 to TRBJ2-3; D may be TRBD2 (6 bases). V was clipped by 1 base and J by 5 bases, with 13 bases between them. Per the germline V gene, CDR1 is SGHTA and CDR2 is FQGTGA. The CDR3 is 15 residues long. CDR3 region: CASSLSGTSLDTQYF. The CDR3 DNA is TGTGCCAGCAGCTTAAGTGGAACTAGCCTAGATACGCAGTATTTT.

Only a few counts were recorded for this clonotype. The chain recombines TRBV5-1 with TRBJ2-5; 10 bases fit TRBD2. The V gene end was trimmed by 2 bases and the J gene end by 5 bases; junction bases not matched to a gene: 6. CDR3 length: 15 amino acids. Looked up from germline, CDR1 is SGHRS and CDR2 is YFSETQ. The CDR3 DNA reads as TGCGCCAGCAGCTTCAGCGGGGGGGCCGGGGAGACCCAGTACTTC. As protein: CASSFSGGAGETQYF.

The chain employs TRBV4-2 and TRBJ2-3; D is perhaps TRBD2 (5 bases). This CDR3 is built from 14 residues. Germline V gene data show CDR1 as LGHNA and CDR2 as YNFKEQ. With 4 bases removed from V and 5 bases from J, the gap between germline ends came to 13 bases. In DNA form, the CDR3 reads TGTGCCAGCAGCCCTAAATCCCGGGGAGATACGCAGTATTTT. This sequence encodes CASSPKSRGDTQYF.

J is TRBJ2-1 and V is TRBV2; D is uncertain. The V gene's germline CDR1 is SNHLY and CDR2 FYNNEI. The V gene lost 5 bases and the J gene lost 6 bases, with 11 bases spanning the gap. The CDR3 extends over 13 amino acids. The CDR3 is CASSSQHGNEQFF. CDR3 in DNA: TGTGCCAGCAGTTCCCAGCACGGCAATGAGCAGTTCTTC.

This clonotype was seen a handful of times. The CDR3 sequence: CASSLMTSGSQETQYF. The CDR3 DNA reads as TGTGCCAGCAGCTTAATGACTAGCGGAAGCCAAGAGACCCAGTACTTC. The chain links TRBV7-9 to TRBJ2-5; 9 bases are a match to TRBD2. There are 16 residues in the CDR3. V lost 2 bases to trimming and J lost 1 base; unmatched junction nucleotides: 5. Germline V gene lookup returns CDR1 SEHNR and CDR2 FQNEAQ (reference sequence).